This T cell receptor beta chain was sequenced in a study of cytomegalovirus exposure and HLA in healthy donors. Study results and limitations: Among CMV-associated TCR beta chains, most appeared HLA-restricted in a later analysis. In an earlier analysis, most TCR beta V segments were productive about 87% or about 30% of the time.

PCR used 60 Vbeta primers and 13 Jbeta primers. TCRdb's copy holds only in-frame clones and misses some; the assay was immunoSEQ multiplex PCR. Of a few hundred thousand clones in the sample, 85% to 95% were seen once. In the case of this clone: As yet, its antigen is unknown.

Germline values: CDR1 SGHRS, CDR2 YFSETQ. The trim removed 4 bases at V and 6 bases at J, leaving 10 bases unmatched. The CDR3 runs 16 residues. V gene TRBV5-1 combines with J gene TRBJ2-1; 10 bases line up with TRBD2. The clonotype was recovered from a girl aged 2 to 9 in good health and CMV-seronegative. Material for sequencing was PBMCs. CDR3 in amino acids: CASSPSLAGETNEQFF. CDR3 in DNA: TGCGCCAGCAGCCCCAGTCTAGCGGGAGAAACCAATGAGCAGTTCTTC. The full variable domain, completed using reference TRBV5-1 and TRBJ2-1, is KAGVTQTPRYLIKTRGQQVTLSCSPISGHRSVSWYQQTPGQGLQFLFEYFSETQRNKGNFPGRFSGRQFSNSRSEMNVSTLELGDSALYLCASSPSLAGETNEQFFGPGTRLTVL.